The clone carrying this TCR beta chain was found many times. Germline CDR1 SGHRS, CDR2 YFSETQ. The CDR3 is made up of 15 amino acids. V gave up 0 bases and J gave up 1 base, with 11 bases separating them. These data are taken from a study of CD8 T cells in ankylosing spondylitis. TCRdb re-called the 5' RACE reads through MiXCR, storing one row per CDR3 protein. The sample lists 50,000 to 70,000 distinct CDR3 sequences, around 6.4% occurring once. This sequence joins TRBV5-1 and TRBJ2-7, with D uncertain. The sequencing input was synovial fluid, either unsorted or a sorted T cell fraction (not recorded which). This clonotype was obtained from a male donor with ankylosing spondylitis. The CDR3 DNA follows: TGCGCCAGCAGCTTGGTGGCATCGAATTCCTACGAGCAGTACTTC. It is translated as CASSLVASNSYEQYF.